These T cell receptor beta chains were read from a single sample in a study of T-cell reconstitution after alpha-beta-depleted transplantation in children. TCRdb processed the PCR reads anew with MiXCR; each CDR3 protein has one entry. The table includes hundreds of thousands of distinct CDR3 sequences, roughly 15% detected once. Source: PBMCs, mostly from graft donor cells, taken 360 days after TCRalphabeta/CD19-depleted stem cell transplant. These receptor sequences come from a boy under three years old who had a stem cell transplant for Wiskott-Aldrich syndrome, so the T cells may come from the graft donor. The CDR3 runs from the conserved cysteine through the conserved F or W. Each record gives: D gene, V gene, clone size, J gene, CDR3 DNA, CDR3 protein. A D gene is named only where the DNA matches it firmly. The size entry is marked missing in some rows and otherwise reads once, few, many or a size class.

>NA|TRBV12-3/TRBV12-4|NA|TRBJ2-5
TGTGCCAGCAAGGACTACTACCAAGAGACCCAGTACTTC
CASKDYYQETQYF
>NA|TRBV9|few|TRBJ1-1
TGTGCCAGCAGCGTATTAGAGAACACTGAAGCTTTCTTT
CASSVLENTEAFF
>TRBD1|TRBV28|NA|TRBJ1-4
TGTGCCAGCAGTTTCCCCGGGACAGGGGGGGAAAAACTGTTTTTT
CASSFPGTGGEKLFF
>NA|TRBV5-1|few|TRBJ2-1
TGCGCCAGCAGCTTGGACACCTCCAATGAGCAGTTCTTC
CASSLDTSNEQFF
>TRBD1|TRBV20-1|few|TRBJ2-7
TGCAGTGCTAGAGGAAGGACAGGTTCCTACGAGCAGTACTTC
CSARGRTGSYEQYF
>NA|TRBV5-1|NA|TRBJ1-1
TGCGCCAGCAGCTTGGACGGACAGATGAACACTGAAGCTTTCTTT
CASSLDGQMNTEAFF
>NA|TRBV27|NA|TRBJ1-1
TGTGCCAGCAGTCGAAGGGGAACCCACACTGAAGCTTTCTTT
CASSRRGTHTEAFF
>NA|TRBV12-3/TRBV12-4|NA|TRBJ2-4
TGTGCCAGCAGTTTAACGGGGCATGGAGTTCAGTACTTC
CASSLTGHGVQYF
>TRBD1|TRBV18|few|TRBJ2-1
TGTGCCAGCTCACCCCGGGACAGGATAAACTACAATGAGCAGTTCTTC
CASSPRDRINYNEQFF
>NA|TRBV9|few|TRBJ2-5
TGTGCCAGCAGCGTAGAGAGGGGGGCGGAGACCCAGTACTTC
CASSVERGAETQYF
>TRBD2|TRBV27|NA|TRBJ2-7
TGTGCCAGCAGCTTCTCTAGCGGGGCGGGGGAGCAGTACTTC
CASSFSSGAGEQYF
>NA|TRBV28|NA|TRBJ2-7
TGTGCCAGCAGTGATTCAGGGCCACCCTACGAGCAGTACTTC
CASSDSGPPYEQYF
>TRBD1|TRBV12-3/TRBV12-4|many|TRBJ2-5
TGTGCCAGCTTATTGGGACAGGGCTACCAAGAGACCCAGTACTTC
CASLLGQGYQETQYF
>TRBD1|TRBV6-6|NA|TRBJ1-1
TGTGCCAGCACCCCCCGGGACAGGGAAGCTTTCTTT
CASTPRDREAFF
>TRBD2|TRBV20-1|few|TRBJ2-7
TGCAGTGCTAGTTCCTTAGCGGGAGGGCCGTACGAGCAGTACTTC
CSASSLAGGPYEQYF
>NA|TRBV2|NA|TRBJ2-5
TGTGCCAGCAGTGAACCCGTATGGGGGCGCTTCCAAGAGACCCAGTACTTC
CASSEPVWGRFQETQYF
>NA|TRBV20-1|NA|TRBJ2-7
TGCAGTGCTAGAGCCAGGGCGGTCTACGAGCAGTACTTC
CSARARAVYEQYF
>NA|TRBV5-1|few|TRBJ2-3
TGCGCCAGCAGCTTCGACAGCCGCACAGATACGCAGTATTTT
CASSFDSRTDTQYF
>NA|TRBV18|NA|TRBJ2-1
TGTGCCAGCTCACGGGAAGGATTCAATGAGCAGTTCTTC
CASSREGFNEQFF
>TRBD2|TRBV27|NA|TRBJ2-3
TGTGCCAGCAGTTTAGTCAGGGTGGCGGGGGGCCGGGGAACAGATACGCAGTATTTT
CASSLVRVAGGRGTDTQYF
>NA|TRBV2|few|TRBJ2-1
TGTGCCAGCAGTGGTGAGAGCAATGAGCAGTTCTTC
CASSGESNEQFF
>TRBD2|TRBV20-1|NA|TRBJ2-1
TGCAGTGCTAGAACTTGGACTAGCGGGACCCGACCGGTCTATGAGCAGTTCTTC
CSARTWTSGTRPVYEQFF
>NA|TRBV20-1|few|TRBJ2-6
TGCAGTGCTAGAGAGGGTTCTGGGGCCAACGTCCTGACTTTC
CSAREGSGANVLTF
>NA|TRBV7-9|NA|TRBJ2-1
TGTGCCAGCAGTCAATCGGGAAAGGGTCACAATGAGCAGTTCTTC
CASSQSGKGHNEQFF
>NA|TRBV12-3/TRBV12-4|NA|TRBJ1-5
TGTGCCAGCAGTTTATGGGGGCGCCCAGATCAGCCCCAGCATTTT
CASSLWGRPDQPQHF
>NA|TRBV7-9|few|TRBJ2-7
TGTGCCAGCAGCTTAGCGAATACCGTCCCCGGCGAGCAGTACTTC
CASSLANTVPGEQYF
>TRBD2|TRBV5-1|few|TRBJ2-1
TGCGCCAGCAGCAGCGGGGAGAAGGATGATGAGCAGTTCTTC
CASSSGEKDDEQFF
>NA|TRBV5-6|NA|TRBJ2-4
TGTGCCAGCAGCTTCCTGGGACACCCCATAACCAAAAACATTCAGTACTTC
CASSFLGHPITKNIQYF
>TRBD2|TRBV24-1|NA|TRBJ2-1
TGTGCCACCAGTGCGGCGGGAGGGCTTGGGAATGAGCAGTTCTTC
CATSAAGGLGNEQFF
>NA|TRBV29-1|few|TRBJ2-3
TGCAGCGTTGAAGGGGCCTTCACAGATACGCAGTATTTT
CSVEGAFTDTQYF
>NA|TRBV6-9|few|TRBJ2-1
TGTGCCAGTTACAATGAGCAGTTCTTC
CASYNEQFF
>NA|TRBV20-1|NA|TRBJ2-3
TGCAGTGCTAGAAAGACCACAGATACGCAGTATTTT
CSARKTTDTQYF
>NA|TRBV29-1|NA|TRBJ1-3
TGCAGCGTTCGATTGGAAGGAAACACCATATATTTT
CSVRLEGNTIYF
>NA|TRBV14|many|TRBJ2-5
TGTGCCAGCAGCCGCAGGGGAACAGCGAAGGCCCAGTACTTC
CASSRRGTAKAQYF
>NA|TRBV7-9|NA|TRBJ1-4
TGTGCCAGCAGCGTCCTCCAGGGAGCGGGAAATGAAAAACTGTTTTTT
CASSVLQGAGNEKLFF
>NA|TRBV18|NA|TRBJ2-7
TGTGCCAGCTCACCCCGGCAGCCCGGGATTTCCTACGAGCAGTACTTC
CASSPRQPGISYEQYF
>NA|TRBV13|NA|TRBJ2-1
TGTGCCAGCAGCTTAGCGAGCGGTCACAATGAGCAGTTCTTC
CASSLASGHNEQFF
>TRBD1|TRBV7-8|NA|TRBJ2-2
TGTGCCAGCAGCGGACAGGGGGTAGTTCGTACCGGGGAGCTGTTTTTT
CASSGQGVVRTGELFF
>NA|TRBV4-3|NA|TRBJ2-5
TGCGCCAGCAGTCCCTTCGAAGGAGAGACCCAGTACTTC
CASSPFEGETQYF
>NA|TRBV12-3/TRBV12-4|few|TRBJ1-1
TGTGCCAGCACGGCGAGGGTGATTAACACTGAAGCTTTCTTT
CASTARVINTEAFF
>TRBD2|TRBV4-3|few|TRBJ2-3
TGCGCCAGCAGCCAAGCAATTATCCCGGGACTAGCCGTCGGAGATACGCAGTATTTT
CASSQAIIPGLAVGDTQYF
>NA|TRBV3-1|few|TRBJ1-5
TGTGCCAGCAGCCAAACCGAAACACGGAATCAGCCCCAGCATTTT
CASSQTETRNQPQHF